This paragraph reports one T cell receptor (beta chain). The data are from a study of response to subunit inactivated influenza vaccine. This CDR3 contains 12 residues. V was pared by 6 bases and J by 8 bases, with 14 bases between. Per germline, CDR1 DFQATT and CDR2 SNEGSKA (reference sequence). TCRdb reprocessed the RT-PCR reads with MiXCR, giving one entry per CDR3 protein. The profile shows about 540,000 distinct CDR3 sequences, under 30% of them singletons. These data were also reused for a study on T cells expressing NK-cell markers. That study reports: With UMIs, 5'RACE template switching was used to make TCR beta cDNA. Sorted CD3+CD56+NKG2C+, CD3+CD56+NKG2C- and CD3+CD56-NKG2C+ T-cell subsets were beta-chain profiled.

V is TRBV20-1 and J is TRBJ2-1; maybe TRBD1 (6 bases). This clonotype was obtained from a man aged 45-65 years who received an inactivated influenza vaccine. Sequencing used CD4+ T cells sorted from PBMCs, obtained roughly 13 days after vaccination. Written as DNA, the CDR3 is TGCAGTGCCTTACAGGGTGAGCATGAGCAGTTCTTC. Protein sequence: CSALQGEHEQFF.